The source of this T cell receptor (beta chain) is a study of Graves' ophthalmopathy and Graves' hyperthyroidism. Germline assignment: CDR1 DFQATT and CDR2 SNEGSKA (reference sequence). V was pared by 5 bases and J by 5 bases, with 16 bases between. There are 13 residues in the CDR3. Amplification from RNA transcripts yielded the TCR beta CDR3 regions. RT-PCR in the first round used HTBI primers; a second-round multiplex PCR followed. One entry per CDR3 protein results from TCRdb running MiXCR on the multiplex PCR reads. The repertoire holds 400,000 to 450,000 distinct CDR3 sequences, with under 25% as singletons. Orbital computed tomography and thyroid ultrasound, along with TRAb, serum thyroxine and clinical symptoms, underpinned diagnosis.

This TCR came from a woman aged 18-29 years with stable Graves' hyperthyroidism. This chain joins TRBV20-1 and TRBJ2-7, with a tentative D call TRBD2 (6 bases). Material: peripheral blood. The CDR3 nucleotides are TGCAGTGCTTTGGGCGGGACGGGCCACGAGCAGTACGTC. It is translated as CSALGGTGHEQYV.